This T cell receptor beta chain originates from a study of cytomegalovirus exposure and HLA in healthy donors (dated by TCRdb to the late 2010s). Background on the whole study: According to an earlier analysis of 550 to 750 of the donors, 200 million or so T cells yielded 117 million unique TCR beta sequences and approximately 300 Gb of sequence data. Along with the approximately 700-subject first cohort, a separate validation cohort of over a hundred different subjects was used. About 5 DR-DQ haplotypes were handled as single units for association and clustering, since linkage in the cohort was strong. Approximately 310 gigabases of sequencing data and approximately 80 million unique TCR sequences were included in an early release covering about 600 HLA-typed donors. All discovery cohort repertoires had been generated using a single sequencing platform. An earlier analysis of 500 to 750 of the donors applied high-throughput TCR beta sequencing to assess whether each TCR beta V gene segment acted as functional or pseudogenic. Donor age, sex, ethnicity and CMV serostatus were collected together with the repertoire data. The aim of the study was to test whether cataloging public T cell receptors could identify signatures of past pathogen exposure. The study profiled the T cell repertoires of about 720 subjects by immunosequencing and related them to cytomegalovirus serostatus. Rather than using new phenotypic data, the later analysis identified candidate immune exposures from TCR beta sequences and from how often those sequences occurred across donors. To predict cytomegalovirus infection status, the study brought together high-throughput TCR immunosequencing, statistical association of individual TCRs with disease status, and machine learning. Of the roughly 400 genotyped donors, 65% to 90% fell in the genetic ancestry cluster associated with self-reported Caucasian donors. HLA typing covered class I and class II loci at four-digit resolution. Across about 370 genotyped donors of the cohort, an average of approximately 200,000 unique TCR beta nucleotide sequences per donor were sequenced, and 15% to 20% of those sequences were non-productive. To study patterns of TCR occurrence, a later analysis re-analyzed previously published TCR beta repertoires from 500 to 850 donors and added high-resolution HLA genotyping. Typing coverage differed by locus: A, B, C, DRB1 and DQB1 were typed in about 629-630 donors, DQA1 in 522, DPA1 in some 570, and DPB1 in 400 to 490. A later genetic analysis took genome-wide SNP genotypes for about three fifths of the roughly 700 donors and used that subset as a discovery cohort.

What the authors observed across the whole study: In an earlier analysis of several hundred of the donors, most TCR beta V segments were observed in productive rearrangements about 90% or about 30% of the time, broadly matching IMGT annotations. In vitro tests confirmed that a few of the cytomegalovirus-associated TCR beta chains recognize cytomegalovirus antigens. A later genetic analysis associated a missense DCLRE1C variant with V-gene and J-gene trimming of TCR beta chains, and an independent cohort replicated the association. A later analysis reported that several top co-occurrence clusters appeared linked to parvovirus B19, influenza, CMV and Epstein-Barr virus. A further reported finding was that TCR beta sequences accurately predicted the HLA-A and HLA-B alleles for most subjects in the first cohort. The study listed approximately 150 TCR beta chains as associated with cytomegalovirus. A group of highly shared sequence variants was considered likely to be a technical artifact of the sequencing pipeline. Most TCR sequences were seen in very few donors, while some public TCRs were found in many individuals. According to a later analysis, TCR association rates differed among HLA loci, with DRB1 alleles showing the most associated TCRs and HLA-C alleles showing the fewest. Compared with equally common non-associated chains, HLA-associated TCR beta chains in a later analysis were more clonally expanded and had lower generation probabilities. When HLA alleles, especially DR and DQ, strongly co-occurred, TCR associations were difficult to assign to individual alleles. Some IMGT-functional V segments, including TRBV6-2 and TRBV6-3, could not be told apart with the 87-base-pair reads, so those segments were excluded. Sequencing depth was assumed to be roughly uniform across donors in the presence/absence analyses, though that assumption may not hold. The classifier was reported to diagnose cytomegalovirus status with high specificity and sensitivity in both the original and validation cohorts. In this cohort, only TCR beta chains were sequenced, and detectable features were limited by the absence of alpha or paired-chain data. A later genetic analysis reported fewer N-insertions in productive TCRs among donors in an Asian-associated ancestry cluster than the roughly 700-donor mean. At a false discovery rate of 0.05, a later analysis linked 16,951 TCR beta sequences to specific HLA alleles. Immune exposure information for the cohort was limited to CMV serostatus. Because counts were too low, seventeen rarely observed V segments, including chromosome 9 orphons, were excluded from the earlier analysis of some 540 of the donors. According to the authors, the approach could potentially be generalized to other disease states and immunological phenotypes. In a later analysis, most CMV-associated TCR beta chains were found to appear HLA-restricted, with HLA associations seemingly driven largely by CMV exposure. HLA typing was unavailable for some donors at each locus, so association tests used only the typed subset. Correlated functional status among segregating V segments might be attributable to linkage disequilibrium, but an unknown experimental factor could not be ruled out.

This clone was counted only a few times. The antigen this receptor binds is unknown. The input lacks base qualities; no much larger clone sits a single base away. Measured from the cysteine to the phenylalanine, the CDR3 is 15 residues long. The CDR3 DNA has 45 bases and is translated from base 1. Trimming costs V 4 bases and J 1 base, and their ends lie 13 bases apart. According to the germline V gene, CDR1 reads LGHNA and CDR2 reads YSLEER. The library was prepared using the immunoSEQ multiplex PCR assay. A mixture of 60 forward primers for TCR Vbeta segments and 13 reverse primers for TCR Jbeta segments was used in the multiplex PCR. The CDR3 region of rearranged TCR beta genes was amplified from genomic DNA with a multiplex PCR assay. Amplified TCR beta libraries were sequenced as 87-base-pair reads on the Illumina HiSeq System. Under the source paper's analysis protocol: A later analysis tallied 80 million to 95 million unique TCR beta chains across the 640 or so repertoires, and around 12 million of those chains were shared by two or more donors. Raw reads were error-corrected and collapsed into unique sequences by a nearest-neighbor algorithm in which closely related sequences were merged to remove PCR and sequencing errors. V, D and J gene segments were assigned by aligning CDR3 sequences to IMGT reference sequences. For a sequence to be retained, at least a six-nucleotide match to both a V gene segment and a J gene segment was required. A rearrangement was called productive if the CDR3 had no stop codons and remained in frame with V and J, and every other rearrangement was called non-productive. Following IMGT convention, CDR3 was defined as the stretch from the second conserved V-encoded cysteine up to the conserved J-encoded phenylalanine. Sequences without an unambiguous match to a single V gene segment were excluded from the earlier analysis of a few hundred of the donors. An earlier analysis of 450 to 650 of the donors called V segments functional above 56.7% productive rearrangements and segregating when the between-donor standard deviation exceeded 5%. A statistical classification framework was built for diagnosing cytomegalovirus status from the catalog of TCR beta chain sequences. In a later analysis, TCR nucleotide sequences were compared against IMGT/GENE-DB human TR gene sequences so that V and J genes could be assigned. Using the TCRdist pipeline, a later analysis assigned CDR3 sequences along with most-parsimonious VDJ recombination scenarios. In a later analysis, each TCR beta chain was defined by its CDR3 amino acid sequence together with its V-gene family, and reads without a unique V-gene family were excluded. In a later analysis, fewer than 600 highly shared, low-generation-probability nucleotide sequences were removed to address suspected cross-contamination and a sequencing artifact. In a later analysis, a clonal expansion index was calculated for each public chain from normalized within-repertoire ranks of inferred template counts. A later analysis computed generation probabilities with a VDJ recombination model fitted to out-of-frame rearrangements, and checked the results against IGoR. In a later analysis, TCR-TCR, TCR-HLA and TCR-CMV co-occurrence was scored with hypergeometric tests, and a repertoire-size bias correction was applied to TCR pairs. A later analysis estimated false discovery rates by permuting HLA or CMV assignments 20 times. A later analysis grouped co-occurring TCRs with DBSCAN, adding TCRdist sequence similarity when clustering within HLA-allele-positive subsets. Repertoires with fewer than 30,000 or more than 120,000 public chains were left out of co-occurrence clustering, as were five repertoires with anomalous nucleotide sharing. TCRdb stores this immuneACCESS table with in-frame sequences only. Part of the clones is absent; in the studies checked, under half of the shortfall reflects unresolved V genes, and no reason is known for the rest. D and trimming come from the DNA, and the V and J calls and clone size come from that table. This sample is represented by 130,000 or so clones; roughly three fifths of them were singletons. The ten largest account for under 7.5% of the sample.

The cohort consisted of 650 to 700 healthy bone marrow donors. At the time of sampling, every cohort member was nominally healthy, though immune exposures that went unrecorded were likely present. The donor tested CMV seronegative, placing the donor among the roughly 400 seronegative members of the cohort. Every donor gave a peripheral blood sample, and the peripheral blood mononuclear cells from that sample were used for TCR beta sequencing. Genomic DNA extraction from the blood cell samples was performed with the Qiagen DNeasy Blood Extraction Kit. The specimen sequenced was PBMCs. Recombination joined TRBV4-3 with TRBJ1-1, and the D gene may be TRBD1, 6 bases matching. The sequence derives from a woman in her fifties or sixties in good health and CMV-seronegative. The CDR3 protein: CASSRNNRENTEAFF. The DNA reads as follows: TGCGCCAGCAGCCGGAATAACAGGGAGAACACTGAAGCTTTCTTT.